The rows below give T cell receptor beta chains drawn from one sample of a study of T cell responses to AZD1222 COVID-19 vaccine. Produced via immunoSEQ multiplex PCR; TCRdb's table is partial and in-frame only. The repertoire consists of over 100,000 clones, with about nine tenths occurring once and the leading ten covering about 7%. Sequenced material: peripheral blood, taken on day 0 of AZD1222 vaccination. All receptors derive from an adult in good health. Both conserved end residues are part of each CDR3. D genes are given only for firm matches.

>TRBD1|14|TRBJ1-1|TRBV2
CASSVTGRRAEAFF
TGTGCCAGCAGTGTGACAGGGCGGAGGGCTGAAGCTTTCTTT
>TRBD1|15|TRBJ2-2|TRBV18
CASSPTGMGTGELFF
TGTGCCAGCTCACCGACAGGGATGGGCACCGGGGAGCTGTTTTTT
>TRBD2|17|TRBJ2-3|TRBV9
CASSGRLAGGPLDTQYF
TGTGCCAGCAGCGGGAGACTAGCGGGGGGGCCGCTAGATACGCAGTATTTT
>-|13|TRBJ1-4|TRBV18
CASSFGLDEKLFF
TGTGCCAGCTCCTTCGGACTTGATGAAAAACTGTTTTTT
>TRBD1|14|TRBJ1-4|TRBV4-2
CASSPGQGQEKLFF
TGTGCCAGCAGCCCAGGACAGGGACAAGAAAAACTGTTTTTT
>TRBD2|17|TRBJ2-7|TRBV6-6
CASSQLNSGGASYEQYF
TGTGCCAGCAGTCAGCTTAATAGCGGGGGGGCCTCCTACGAGCAGTACTTC
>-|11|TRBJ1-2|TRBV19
CASNRDGSYTF
TGTGCCAGTAATCGGGATGGGAGTTACACCTTC
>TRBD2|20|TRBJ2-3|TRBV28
CASSPLTSGGRKKRTDTQYF
TGTGCCAGCAGCCCTTTGACTAGCGGGGGGAGAAAAAAACGCACAGATACGCAGTATTTT
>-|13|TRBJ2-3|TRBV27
CATGTTFTDTQYF
TGTGCCACCGGGACAACCTTCACAGATACGCAGTATTTT
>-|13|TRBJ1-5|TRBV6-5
CASSYSRGQPQHF
TGTGCCAGCAGTTACTCTCGAGGGCAGCCCCAGCATTTT
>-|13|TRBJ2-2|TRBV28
CASSSSNTGELFF
TGTGCCAGCAGTTCCTCGAACACCGGGGAGCTGTTTTTT
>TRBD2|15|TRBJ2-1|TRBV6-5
CASSYLAGGHNEQFF
TGTGCCAGCAGTTACCTAGCGGGGGGCCACAATGAGCAGTTCTTC
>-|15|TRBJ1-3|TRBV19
CASSKDWSSGNTIYF
TGTGCCAGTAGCAAGGACTGGTCCTCTGGAAACACCATATATTTT
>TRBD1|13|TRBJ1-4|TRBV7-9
CASSRGGWAELFF
TGTGCCAGCAGCCGAGGGGGCTGGGCAGAACTGTTTTTT
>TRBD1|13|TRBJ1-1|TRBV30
CAWRPRGPTEAFF
TGTGCCTGGAGACCTAGGGGGCCTACTGAAGCTTTCTTT